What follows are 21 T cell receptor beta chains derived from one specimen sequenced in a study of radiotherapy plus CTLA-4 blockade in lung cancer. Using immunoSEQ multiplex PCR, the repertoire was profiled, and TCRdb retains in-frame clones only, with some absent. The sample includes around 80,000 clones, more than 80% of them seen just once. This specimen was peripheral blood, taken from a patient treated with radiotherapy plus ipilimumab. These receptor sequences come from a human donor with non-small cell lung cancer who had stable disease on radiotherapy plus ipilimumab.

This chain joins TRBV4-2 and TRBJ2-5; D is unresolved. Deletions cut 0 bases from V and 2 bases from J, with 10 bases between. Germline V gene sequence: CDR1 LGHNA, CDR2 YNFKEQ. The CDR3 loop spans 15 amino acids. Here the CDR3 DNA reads TGTGCCAGCAGCCAAGAATTCCAAGAACAAGAGACCCAGTACTTC. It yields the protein CASSQEFQEQETQYF.

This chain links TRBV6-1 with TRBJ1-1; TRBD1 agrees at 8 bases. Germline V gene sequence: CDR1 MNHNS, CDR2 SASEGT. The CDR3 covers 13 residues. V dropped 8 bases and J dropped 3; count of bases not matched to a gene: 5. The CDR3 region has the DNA TGTGCCAGCGTCCCGACAGGGGACACTGAAGCTTTCTTT. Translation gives CASVPTGDTEAFF.

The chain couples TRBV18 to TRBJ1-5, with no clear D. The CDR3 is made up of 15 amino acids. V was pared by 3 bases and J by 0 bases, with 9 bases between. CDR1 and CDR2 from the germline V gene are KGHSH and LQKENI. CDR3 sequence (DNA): TGTGCCAGCTCACCTGGCCAGAATAGCAATCAGCCCCAGCATTTT. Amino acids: CASSPGQNSNQPQHF.

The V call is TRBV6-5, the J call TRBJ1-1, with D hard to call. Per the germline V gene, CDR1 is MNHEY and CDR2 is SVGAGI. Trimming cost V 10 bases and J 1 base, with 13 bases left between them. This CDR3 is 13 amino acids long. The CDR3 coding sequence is TGTGCCACCCGAAGCCACCCGAACACTGAAGCTTTCTTT. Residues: CATRSHPNTEAFF.

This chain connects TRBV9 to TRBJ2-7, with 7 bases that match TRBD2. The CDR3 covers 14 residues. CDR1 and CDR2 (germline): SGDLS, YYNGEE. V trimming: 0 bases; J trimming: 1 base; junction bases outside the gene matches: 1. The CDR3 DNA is TGTGCCAGCAGCGTAGGGGAGGGGTCCTACGAGCAGTACTTC. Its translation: CASSVGEGSYEQYF.

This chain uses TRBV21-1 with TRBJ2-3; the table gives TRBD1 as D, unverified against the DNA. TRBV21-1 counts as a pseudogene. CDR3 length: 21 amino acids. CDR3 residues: CASSKERQGGEVYGATDTQYF. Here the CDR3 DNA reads TGTGCCAGCAGCAAAGAGAGACAGGGTGGCGAGGTATACGGAGCCACAGATACGCAGTATTTT.

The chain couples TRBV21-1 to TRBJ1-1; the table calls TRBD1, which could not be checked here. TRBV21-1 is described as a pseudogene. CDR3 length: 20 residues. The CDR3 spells CASSNRPGTGVPFMNTEAFF. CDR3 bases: TGTGCCAGCAGCAATCGTCCCGGGACAGGGGTGCCTTTCATGAACACTGAAGCTTTCTTT.

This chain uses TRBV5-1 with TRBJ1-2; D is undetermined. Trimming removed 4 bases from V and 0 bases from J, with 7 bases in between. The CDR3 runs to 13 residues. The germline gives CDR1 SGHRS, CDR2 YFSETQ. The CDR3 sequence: CASSVTANYGYTF. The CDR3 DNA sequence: TGCGCCAGCAGCGTCACGGCTAACTATGGCTACACCTTC.

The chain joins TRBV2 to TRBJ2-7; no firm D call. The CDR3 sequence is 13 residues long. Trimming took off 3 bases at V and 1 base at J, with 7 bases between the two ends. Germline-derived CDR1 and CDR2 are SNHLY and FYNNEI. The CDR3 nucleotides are TGTGCCAGCAGTGATTCCCCTTCCTACGAGCAGTACTTC. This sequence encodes CASSDSPSYEQYF. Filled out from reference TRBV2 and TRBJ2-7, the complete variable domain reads EPEVTQTPSHQVTQMGQEVILRCVPISNHLYFYWYRQILGQKVEFLVSFYNNEISEKSEIFDDQFSVERPDGSNFTLKIRSTKLEDSAMYFCASSDSPSYEQYFGPGTRLTVT.

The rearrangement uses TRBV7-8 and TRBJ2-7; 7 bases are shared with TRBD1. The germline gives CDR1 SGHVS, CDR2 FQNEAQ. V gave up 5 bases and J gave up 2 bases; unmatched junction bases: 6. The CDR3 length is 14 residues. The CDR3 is CASSRQGSPYEQYF. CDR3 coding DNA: TGTGCCAGCAGCCGACAGGGATCCCCCTACGAGCAGTACTTC.

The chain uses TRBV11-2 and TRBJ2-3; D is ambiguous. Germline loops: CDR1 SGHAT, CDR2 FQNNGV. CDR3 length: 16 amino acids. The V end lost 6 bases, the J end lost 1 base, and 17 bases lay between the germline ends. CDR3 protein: CASSAGPRSRTDTQYF. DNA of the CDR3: TGTGCCAGCAGTGCCGGCCCCAGGTCGCGCACAGATACGCAGTATTTT.

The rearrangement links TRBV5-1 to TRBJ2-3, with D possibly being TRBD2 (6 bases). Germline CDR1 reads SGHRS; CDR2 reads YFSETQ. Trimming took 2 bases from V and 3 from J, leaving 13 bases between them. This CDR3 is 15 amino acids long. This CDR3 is CASSLNPGTTDTQYF. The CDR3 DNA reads TGCGCCAGCAGCTTAAATCCCGGGACTACAGATACGCAGTATTTT.

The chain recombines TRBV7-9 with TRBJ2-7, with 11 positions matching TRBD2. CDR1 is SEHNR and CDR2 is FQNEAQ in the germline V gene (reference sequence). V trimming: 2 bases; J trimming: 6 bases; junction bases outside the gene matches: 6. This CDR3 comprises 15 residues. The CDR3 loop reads CASSLIAGGPSEQYF. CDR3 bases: TGTGCCAGCAGCTTAATAGCGGGGGGGCCTAGCGAGCAGTACTTC. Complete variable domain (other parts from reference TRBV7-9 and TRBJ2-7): DTGVSQNPRHKITKRGQNVTFRCDPISEHNRLYWYRQTLGQGPEFLTYFQNEAQLEKSRLLSDRFSAERPKGSFSTLEIQRTEQGDSAMYLCASSLIAGGPSEQYFGPGTRLTVT.

The CDR3 DNA reads TGTGCCAGCAGCTTAGTAGTAAGCGACTATGGCTACACCTTC. Translation gives CASSLVVSDYGYTF. J is TRBJ1-2 and V is TRBV7-9; D is undetermined. The CDR3 loop spans 14 amino acids. Looked up from germline, CDR1 is SEHNR and CDR2 is FQNEAQ (reference sequence). Trimming pared 1 base from V and 3 bases from J, leaving 9 bases between.

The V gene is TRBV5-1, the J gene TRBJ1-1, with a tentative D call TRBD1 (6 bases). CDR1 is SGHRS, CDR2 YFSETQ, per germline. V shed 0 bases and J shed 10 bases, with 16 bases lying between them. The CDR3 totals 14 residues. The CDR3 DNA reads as TGCGCCAGCAGCTTGGCGCAGGGGATCACACCAGCTTTCTTT. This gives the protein CASSLAQGITPAFF.

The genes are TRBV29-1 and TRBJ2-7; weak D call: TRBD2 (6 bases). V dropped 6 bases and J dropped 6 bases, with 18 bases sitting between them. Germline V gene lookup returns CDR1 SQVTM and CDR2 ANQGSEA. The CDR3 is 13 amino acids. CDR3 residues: CSVEGRAAGEQYF. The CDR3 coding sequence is TGCAGCGTAGAGGGTAGGGCAGCGGGCGAGCAGTACTTC.

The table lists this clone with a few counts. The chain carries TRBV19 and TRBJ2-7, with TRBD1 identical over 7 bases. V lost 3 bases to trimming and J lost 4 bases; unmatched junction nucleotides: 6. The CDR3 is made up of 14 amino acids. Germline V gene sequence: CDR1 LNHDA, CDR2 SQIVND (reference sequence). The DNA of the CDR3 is TGTGCCAGTAGTATTGAGGGGGCCAGGTACGAGCAGTACTTC. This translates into CASSIEGARYEQYF.

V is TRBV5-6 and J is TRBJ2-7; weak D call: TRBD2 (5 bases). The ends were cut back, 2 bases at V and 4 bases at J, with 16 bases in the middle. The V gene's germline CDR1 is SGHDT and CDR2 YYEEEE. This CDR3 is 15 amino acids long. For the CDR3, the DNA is TGTGCCAGCAGCTTATTGGGAGCCCAAAGTTACGAGCAGTACTTC. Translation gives CASSLLGAQSYEQYF.

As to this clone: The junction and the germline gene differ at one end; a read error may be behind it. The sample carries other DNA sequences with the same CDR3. The CDR3 reads CASSVGGRFGQYF. DNA for the CDR3: TGTGCCAGTAGTGTAGGAGGCAGGTTCGGGCAGTACTTC. The J gene is TRBJ2-7, the V gene TRBV2, with TRBD2 as a possible D gene (5 bases). Germline CDR1 and CDR2: SNHLY and FYNNEI. This CDR3 has 13 residues. The complete variable domain, with remaining parts taken from reference TRBV2 and TRBJ2-7, reads EPEVTQTPSHQVTQMGQEVILRCVPISNHLYFYWYRQILGQKVEFLVSFYNNEISEKSEIFDDQFSVERPDGSNFTLKIRSTKLEDSAMYFCASSVGGRFGQYFGPGTRLTVT.

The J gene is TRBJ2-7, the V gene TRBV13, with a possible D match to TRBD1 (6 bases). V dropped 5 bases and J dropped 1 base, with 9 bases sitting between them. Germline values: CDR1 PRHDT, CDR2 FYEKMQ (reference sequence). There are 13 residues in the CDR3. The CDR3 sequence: CASSLRGSYEQYF. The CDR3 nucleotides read TGTGCCAGCAGCCTAAGGGGGTCCTACGAGCAGTACTTC.

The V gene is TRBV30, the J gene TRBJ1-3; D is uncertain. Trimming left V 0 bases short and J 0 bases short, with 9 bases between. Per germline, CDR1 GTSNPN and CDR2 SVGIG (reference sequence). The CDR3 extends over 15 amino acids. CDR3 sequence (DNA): TGTGCCTGGAGTGTATACAGCCCCTCTGGAAACACCATATATTTT. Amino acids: CAWSVYSPSGNTIYF. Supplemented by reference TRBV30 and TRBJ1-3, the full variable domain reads SQTIHQWPATLVQPVGSPLSLECTVEGTSNPNLYWYRQAAGRGLQLLFYSVGIGQISSEVPQNLSASRPQDRQFILSSKKLLLSDSGFYLCAWSVYSPSGNTIYFGEGSWLTVV.